Listed below are T cell receptor beta chains from one sample, sequenced in a study of T cells in Graves' hyperthyroidism and ophthalmopathy. TCRdb used MiXCR to reprocess the multiplex PCR reads, holding one entry per CDR3 protein. The sample carries some 650,000 distinct CDR3 sequences, approximately 15% recorded once. The sample was blood. Receptors originate from a woman aged 40 to 55 with Graves' ophthalmopathy. The CDR3 runs from the conserved cysteine through the conserved F or W. Fields, in order: J gene, D gene, clone size, V gene, CDR3 DNA, CDR3 protein. A D gene is named only where the DNA matches it firmly. Clone size is given for some rows only: seen once, a few or many times, or a class if the clone is expanded.

>TRBJ1-5|TRBD1|few|TRBV19
TGTGCCAGTAGTTTCCTAGGACAGGGAGGAAATAGCAATCAGCCCCAGCATTTT
CASSFLGQGGNSNQPQHF
>TRBJ1-2|.|many|TRBV6-1
TGTGCCAGCAGTTTAAGGCCATGGGACTCCTATGGCTACACCTTC
CASSLRPWDSYGYTF
>TRBJ1-5|.|.|TRBV11-3
TGTGCCAGCAGCCAACCGGGTTCGGCTGGTCAGCCCCAGCATTTT
CASSQPGSAGQPQHF
>TRBJ2-3|TRBD2|few|TRBV28
TGTGCCAGCAGCCCACCCTCACTCGGACTAGCGGGAGATACGCAGTATTTT
CASSPPSLGLAGDTQYF
>TRBJ2-5|TRBD1|.|TRBV20-1
TGCAGTGCTACCTCAGGGACAGGGAGAGAGACCCAGTACTTC
CSATSGTGRETQYF
>TRBJ1-6|.|few|TRBV6-2/TRBV6-3
TGTGCCAGCAGTTACTCCTCGGTCCCAGGTCCACCCCTCCACTTT
CASSYSSVPGPPLHF
>TRBJ2-3|TRBD2|.|TRBV7-9
TGTGCCAGCAGCTCCGGGGGCGGGAGGAGCACAGATACGCAGTATTTT
CASSSGGGRSTDTQYF
>TRBJ1-3|.|few|TRBV7-9
TGTGCCAGCAGCTTAGTGGGCCAGCAGAGCTCTGGAAACACCATATATTTT
CASSLVGQQSSGNTIYF
>TRBJ2-1|TRBD2|many|TRBV2
TGTGCCAGCAGTGAAGGCGGGACTAGCGCCTCCTACAATGAGCAGTTCTTC
CASSEGGTSASYNEQFF
>TRBJ2-7|TRBD2|many|TRBV6-1
TGTGCCAGCAGTGCTTACGATCGGGGGGGCGAGCAGTACTTC
CASSAYDRGGEQYF
>TRBJ1-4|.|few|TRBV12-3/TRBV12-4
TGTGCCAGCAGTTTAATGAGTACAGGGAATGAAAAACTGTTTTTT
CASSLMSTGNEKLFF
>TRBJ1-5|.|.|TRBV7-3
TGTGCCAGCAGCTTGGACTTCTCAGGGCCCCAGCATTTT
CASSLDFSGPQHF
>TRBJ2-7|.|many|TRBV20-1
TGCAGTGCCACGACCCTGGGGGAGGCGATAGACTACGAGCAGTACTTC
CSATTLGEAIDYEQYF
>TRBJ2-7|.|.|TRBV7-9
TGTGCCAGCAGCACCGGGATGGCCCTCTACGAGCAGTACTTC
CASSTGMALYEQYF
>TRBJ2-7|.|few|TRBV7-9
TGTGCCAGCAGCTCCACAATGGGGGGTTCCTACGAGCAGTACTTC
CASSSTMGGSYEQYF
>TRBJ2-3|TRBD2|.|TRBV7-9
TGTGCCAGCAGCATGACTAGCGGCGATACGCAGTATTTT
CASSMTSGDTQYF
>TRBJ2-3|TRBD2|many|TRBV20-1
TGCAGTGCTGGGGAGGGGCAGAGCACAGATACGCAGTATTTT
CSAGEGQSTDTQYF
>TRBJ2-1|TRBD2|.|TRBV20-1
TGCAGTGCCTGGGAGGGGACTGGCAATGAGCAGTTCTTC
CSAWEGTGNEQFF
>TRBJ2-1|TRBD2|many|TRBV20-1
TGCAGTGCCAGAGCGGGAGCCATGCTCAATGAGCAGTTCTTC
CSARAGAMLNEQFF
>TRBJ2-1|.|.|TRBV19
TGTGCCAGTAGTATTCAAGGCCAAGGGGGTGAGCAGTTCTTC
CASSIQGQGGEQFF
>TRBJ2-5|TRBD2|.|TRBV6-1
TGTGCCAGCAGGGGGACTAGCGGGGGCACGACGGTAGAGACCCAGTACTTC
CASRGTSGGTTVETQYF
>TRBJ2-1|TRBD2|few|TRBV30
TGTGCCTGGAGTTCCCCTTTTTCTCTGGGACTAGCGGGGACATACAATGAGCAGTTCTTC
CAWSSPFSLGLAGTYNEQFF
>TRBJ2-3|TRBD1|few|TRBV28
TGTGCCAGCAGTTCAGGGTCCGGGACAGCCACAGATACGCAGTATTTT
CASSSGSGTATDTQYF
>TRBJ1-5|.|.|TRBV19
TGTGCCAGTAGATCGAATAGCAATCAGCCCCAGCATTTT
CASRSNSNQPQHF
>TRBJ2-5|TRBD1|many|TRBV29-1
TGCAGCGTTGCCCGACTGGACAGGGTCCAGACCCAGTACTTC
CSVARLDRVQTQYF